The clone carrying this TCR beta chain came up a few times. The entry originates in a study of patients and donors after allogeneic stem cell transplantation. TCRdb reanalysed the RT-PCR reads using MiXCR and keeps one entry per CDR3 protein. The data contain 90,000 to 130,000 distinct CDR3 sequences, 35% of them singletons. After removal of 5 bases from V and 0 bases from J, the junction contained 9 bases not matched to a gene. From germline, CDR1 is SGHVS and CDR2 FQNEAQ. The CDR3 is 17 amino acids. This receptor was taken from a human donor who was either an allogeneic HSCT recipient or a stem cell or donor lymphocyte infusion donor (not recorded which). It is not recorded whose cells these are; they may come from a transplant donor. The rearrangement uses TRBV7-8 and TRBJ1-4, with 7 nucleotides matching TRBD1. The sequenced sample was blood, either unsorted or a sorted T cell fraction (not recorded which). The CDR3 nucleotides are TGTGCCAGCAGCCTGGGCCCCGGGACAGCAACTAATGAAAAACTGTTTTTT. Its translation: CASSLGPGTATNEKLFF.